The clone carrying this TCR beta chain was picked up one time. Its target is unknown. Patients had chemo-refractory metastatic non-small-cell lung cancer and received focal radiation plus CTLA-4 blockade that used ipilimumab. The repertoire was sequenced with immunoSEQ multiplex PCR; TCRdb's copy has only in-frame clones and lacks some. The sample includes about 80,000 clones, roughly 86% of them seen just once. These data are taken from a study of radiotherapy plus CTLA-4 blockade in lung cancer. As for the study in general: Across the patients, objective responses occurred in about 19%, and disease control in roughly 31%.

Study-wide findings and caveats: Response was reportedly best predicted by early blood T cell clone dynamics, with interferon-beta. In blood, TCR clones derived from the tumor expanded after radiotherapy plus ipilimumab.

Trimming removed 6 bases at V and 5 bases at J, with 10 bases between. Germline lookup yields CDR1 MDHEN and CDR2 SYDVKM. This CDR3 region has 12 residues. The receptor's source is a human donor with non-small cell lung cancer who had a partial response to radiotherapy plus ipilimumab. The specimen comprised peripheral blood, sampled from a patient treated with radiotherapy plus ipilimumab. The rearrangement joins TRBV28 to TRBJ1-2; TRBD1 is a possible D gene (6 bases). Here the CDR3 DNA reads TGTGCCAGCAGCACAGGGAGATATGGCTACACCTTC. Translating it yields CASSTGRYGYTF.